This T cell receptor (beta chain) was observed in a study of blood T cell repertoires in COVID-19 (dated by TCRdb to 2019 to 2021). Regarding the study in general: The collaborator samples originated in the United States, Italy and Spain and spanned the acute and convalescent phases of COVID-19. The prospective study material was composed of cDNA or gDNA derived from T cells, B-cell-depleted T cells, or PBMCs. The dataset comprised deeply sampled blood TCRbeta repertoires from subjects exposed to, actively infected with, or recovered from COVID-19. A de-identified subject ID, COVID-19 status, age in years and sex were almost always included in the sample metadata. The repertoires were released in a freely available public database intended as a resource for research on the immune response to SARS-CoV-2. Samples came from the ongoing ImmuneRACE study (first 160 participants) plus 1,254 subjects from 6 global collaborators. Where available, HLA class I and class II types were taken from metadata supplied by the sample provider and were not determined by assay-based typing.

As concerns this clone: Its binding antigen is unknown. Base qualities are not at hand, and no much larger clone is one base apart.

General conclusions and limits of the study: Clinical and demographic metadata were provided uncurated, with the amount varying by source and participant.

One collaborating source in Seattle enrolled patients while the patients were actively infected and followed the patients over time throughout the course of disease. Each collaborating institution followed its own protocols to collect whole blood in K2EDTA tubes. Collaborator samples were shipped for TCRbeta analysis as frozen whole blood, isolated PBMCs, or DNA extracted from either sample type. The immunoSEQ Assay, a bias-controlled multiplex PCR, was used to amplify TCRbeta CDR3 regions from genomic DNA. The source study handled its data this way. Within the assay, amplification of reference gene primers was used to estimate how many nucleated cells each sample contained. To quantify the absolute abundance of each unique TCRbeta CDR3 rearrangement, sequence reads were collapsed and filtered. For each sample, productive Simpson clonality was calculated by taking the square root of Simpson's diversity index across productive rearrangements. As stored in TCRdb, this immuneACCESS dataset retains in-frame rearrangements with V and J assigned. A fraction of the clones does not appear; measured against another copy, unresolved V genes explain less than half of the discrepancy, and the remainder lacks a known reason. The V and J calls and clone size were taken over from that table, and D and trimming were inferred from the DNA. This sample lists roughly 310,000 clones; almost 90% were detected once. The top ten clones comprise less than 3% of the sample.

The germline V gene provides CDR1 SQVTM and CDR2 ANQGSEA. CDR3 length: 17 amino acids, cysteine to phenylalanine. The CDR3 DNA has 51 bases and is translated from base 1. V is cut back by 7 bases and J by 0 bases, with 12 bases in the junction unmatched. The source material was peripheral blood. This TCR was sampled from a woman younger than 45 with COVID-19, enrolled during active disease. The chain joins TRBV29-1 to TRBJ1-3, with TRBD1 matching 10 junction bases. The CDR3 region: CSAATGGLWGSGNTIYF. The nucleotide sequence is TGCAGCGCCGCGACAGGGGGCCTATGGGGCTCTGGAAACACCATATATTTT.